The 31 T cell receptor beta chains below all came from one sample that was sequenced in a study of blood T cell repertoires in COVID-19. Only in-frame clones appear in the TCRdb table, and some are missing; sequencing was by immunoSEQ multiplex PCR. This repertoire shows under 85,000 clones, about 83% found once; its top ten account for approximately 39%. Sequenced input: peripheral blood. These receptors were collected from an elderly man with active or convalescent COVID-19.

The rearrangement links TRBV10-2 to TRBJ1-3; D gene unclear. CDR1 and CDR2 (germline): WSHSY, SAAADI. The V and J ends lost 6 bases and 0 bases respectively, with 9 bases between them. The length of the CDR3 is 14 residues. CDR3 sequence reads: CASRGSHSGNTIYF. The DNA of the CDR3 is TGCGCCAGCAGGGGCTCACACTCTGGAAACACCATATATTTT.

CDR3 coding DNA: TGTGCCAGCAGCAACCCAGGGAAAGCTGGAAACACCATATATTTT. Translated: CASSNPGKAGNTIYF. The chain employs TRBV5-4 and TRBJ1-3; D might be TRBD1 (5 bases). The CDR3 contains 15 residues. V was shortened by 4 bases and J by 2 bases, with 13 bases between the two germline ends. Germline CDR1 reads SGHNT; CDR2 reads YYREEE (reference sequence).

V is TRBV28 and J is TRBJ1-2; 7 nucleotides line up with TRBD1. Germline CDR1 is MDHEN and CDR2 is SYDVKM. The CDR3 totals 13 residues. V shed 6 bases, J shed 4 bases, and the junction held 5 bases outside the gene matches. DNA for the CDR3: TGTGCCAGCAGACCCCAGGGGGGCTATGGCTACACCTTC. It codes for CASRPQGGYGYTF.

The rearrangement links TRBV7-3 to TRBJ2-1; 9 bases are a match to TRBD2. Germline V gene lookup returns CDR1 SGHTA and CDR2 FQGTGA. V dropped 5 bases and J dropped 8; count of bases not matched to a gene: 10. CDR3 size: 15 residues. CDR3 bases: TGTGCCAGCAGCCCCTTGGCTAGCGGGGTTTATGAGCAGTTCTTC. It translates to CASSPLASGVYEQFF.

This chain joins TRBV18 and TRBJ1-2; D is uncertain. Between the trimmed V and J ends, which lost 3 bases and 2 bases, there was a span of 7 bases. The V gene's germline CDR1 is KGHSH and CDR2 LQKENI. This CDR3 contains 13 residues. DNA for the CDR3: TGTGCCAGCTCACCGGAACAGAACTATGGCTACACCTTC. Translated, it gives CASSPEQNYGYTF.

This sequence joins TRBV11-2 and TRBJ2-7; D uncertain. The germline CDR1 and CDR2 sequences are SGHAT and FQNNGV. The V gene lost 2 bases and the J gene lost 3 bases, with 14 bases spanning the gap. The CDR3 consists of 15 residues. The CDR3: CASSLSLSASYEQYF. The CDR3 DNA sequence: TGTGCCAGCAGCTTATCGCTATCTGCAAGCTACGAGCAGTACTTC.

The gene calls are TRBV6-5 and TRBJ2-7; D remains unclear. Trimming removed 6 bases from V and 8 bases from J, with 17 bases in between. There are 13 residues in the CDR3. Looked up from germline, CDR1 is MNHEY and CDR2 is SVGAGI. The CDR3 protein is CASSLEAPAQQYF. The CDR3, as DNA: TGTGCCAGCAGCCTCGAGGCCCCTGCACAGCAGTACTTC.

Turning to this clone: Other DNA sequences in the sample encode the same CDR3. The chain carries TRBV3-1 (or the pseudogene TRBV3-2) and TRBJ1-1; D is uncertain. This CDR3 has 13 amino acids. Trimming shortened V by 2 bases and J by 0 bases, and 4 bases separated the two germline ends. Per germline, CDR1 LGHDT and CDR2 YNNKEL (reference sequence). The CDR3 is CASSQSLNTEAFF. The CDR3, as DNA: TGTGCCAGCAGCCAATCTTTGAACACTGAAGCTTTCTTT.

CDR3 DNA sequence: TGTGCTAGCACCGGGGACTCCTACGAGCAGTACTTC. Amino acids: CASTGDSYEQYF. The chain has TRBV12-5 and TRBJ2-7; possibly TRBD2 for D (5 bases). Trimming took off 9 bases at V and 0 bases at J, with 9 bases between the two ends. Germline V gene sequence: CDR1 LGHNT, CDR2 FRNRAP. This CDR3 comprises 12 residues.

This chain joins TRBV7-2 and TRBJ1-5; perhaps TRBD1 as D (5 bases). The CDR3 extends over 15 amino acids. The germline CDR1 and CDR2 sequences are SGHTA and FQGNSA. Trimming pared 3 bases from V and 7 bases from J, leaving 16 bases between. As DNA, the CDR3 is TGTGCCAGCAGCTTGGGGCAGGGTATGCGGCAGCCCCAGCATTTT. Translated: CASSLGQGMRQPQHF.

This clone was counted only a few times. The V and J genes are TRBV5-7 and TRBJ2-7; no clear D gene. TRBV5-7 is noted as an ORF with a role that remains uncertain. V was pared by 2 bases and J by 4 bases, with 4 bases between. This CDR3 spans 11 amino acids. The CDR3 DNA sequence: TGTGCCAGCAGCTTCAGGTACGAGCAGTACTTC. Its translation is CASSFRYEQYF.

The gene calls are TRBV12-3 or TRBV12-4 and TRBJ2-1; 7 nucleotides align to TRBD1. V trimming: 5 bases; J trimming: 7 bases; junction bases outside the gene matches: 5. The CDR3 sequence is 13 residues long. CDR3 loop: CASSPTTGNEQFF. CDR3 DNA sequence: TGTGCCAGCAGTCCAACGACAGGGAATGAGCAGTTCTTC.

The gene calls are TRBV5-1 and TRBJ1-2; 7 bases agree with TRBD1. Germline values: CDR1 SGHRS, CDR2 YFSETQ. J gave up 4 bases and V 0 bases, and 12 bases lay outside the gene matches. The CDR3 is made up of 17 amino acids. The CDR3 here is CASSLGGITGVGYGYTF. In DNA, the CDR3 is TGCGCCAGCAGCTTGGGAGGGATCACAGGGGTGGGCTATGGCTACACCTTC.

The chain combines TRBV7-2 with TRBJ2-7, with TRBD1 as a possible D gene (5 bases). The germline V gene encodes CDR1 SGHTA and CDR2 FQGNSA. V was pared by 5 bases and J by 3 bases, with 11 bases between. The CDR3 runs 13 residues. CDR3 amino acids: CASSPGIDYEQYF. CDR3 bases: TGTGCCAGCAGCCCAGGGATTGACTACGAGCAGTACTTC.

The chain combines TRBV28 with TRBJ1-5; 7 bases agree with TRBD1. This CDR3 is 14 amino acids long. Germline V gene lookup returns CDR1 MDHEN and CDR2 SYDVKM. Losses at the gene ends were 6 bases for V and 3 bases for J; bases not matched to a gene: 5. The CDR3 DNA follows: TGTGCCAGCAGACGAGACAGGGACAATCAGCCCCAGCATTTT. Translating it yields CASRRDRDNQPQHF. Complete variable domain (other parts from reference TRBV28 and TRBJ1-5): DVKVTQSSRYLVKRTGEKVFLECVQDMDHENMFWYRQDPGLGLRLIYFSYDVKMKEKGDIPEGYSVSREKKERFSLILESASTNQTSMYLCASRRDRDNQPQHFGDGTRLSIL.

The chain couples TRBV19 to TRBJ1-5, with D maybe TRBD1 (6 bases). CDR3 size: 15 residues. Trimming took off 1 base at V and 5 bases at J, with 12 bases between the two ends. The germline V gene encodes CDR1 LNHDA and CDR2 SQIVND (reference sequence). CDR3 sequence (DNA): TGTGCCAGTAGTATAGGACAGGAGAGTGATCAGCCCCAGCATTTT. Translation: CASSIGQESDQPQHF.

The chain is built from TRBV2 and TRBJ1-3; 10 nucleotides agree with TRBD1. V dropped 4 bases and J dropped 4; count of bases not matched to a gene: 4. The CDR3 runs 15 residues. Germline-derived CDR1 and CDR2 are SNHLY and FYNNEI. The CDR3 region is CASSVGQGRGNTIYF. The DNA of the CDR3 is TGTGCCAGCAGTGTGGGACAGGGGAGAGGAAACACCATATATTTT.

In its sample, this clone was seen once. The V call is TRBV12-5, the J call TRBJ2-7; TRBD1 matches at 7 bases. This CDR3 comprises 13 residues. Germline V gene sequence: CDR1 LGHNT, CDR2 FRNRAP. With 8 bases clipped from V and 2 bases from J, the junction kept 6 bases outside the gene matches. CDR3: CASPNTGAYEQYF. In DNA, the CDR3 is TGTGCTAGTCCAAATACAGGGGCCTACGAGCAGTACTTC.

This sequence joins TRBV5-1 and TRBJ2-5; D is perhaps TRBD1 (5 bases). From germline, CDR1 is SGHRS and CDR2 YFSETQ. The V gene lost 4 bases and the J gene lost 4 bases, with 20 bases spanning the gap. This CDR3 contains 16 residues. CDR3 loop: CASSATQGSGGETQYF. The CDR3 DNA sequence: TGCGCCAGCAGCGCGACCCAGGGTAGTGGTGGAGAGACCCAGTACTTC.

The chain is built from TRBV24-1 and TRBJ2-5; D is possibly TRBD2 (5 bases). The CDR3 is 13 amino acids. Germline V gene sequence: CDR1 KGHDR, CDR2 SFDVKD. The V end lost 5 bases, the J end lost 3 bases, and 9 bases lay between the germline ends. The DNA of the CDR3 is TGTGCCACCAGTGGGTCCGGGGAAGAGACCCAGTACTTC. It is translated as CATSGSGEETQYF.

This clone was recorded only once. The CDR3 DNA follows: TGTGCCAGCAGTCTTGACAGGGCGAACACTGAAGCTTTCTTT. Translating it yields CASSLDRANTEAFF. J is TRBJ1-1 and V is TRBV27; 7 bases are shared with TRBD1. J lost 1 base, V lost 5 bases, and 4 bases had no gene match. This CDR3 spans 14 amino acids. Germline-derived CDR1 and CDR2 are MNHEY and SMNVEV (reference sequence).

This clone showed up just a few times. The chain joins TRBV18 to TRBJ2-2, with D perhaps TRBD1 (5 bases). The CDR3 length is 16 residues. Germline V gene data show CDR1 as KGHSH and CDR2 as LQKENI. V lost 1 base and J lost 4, with 13 bases in between. CDR3 DNA: TGTGCCAGCTCACCACTTAACATTGGGGCCACCGGGGAGCTGTTTTTT. Protein: CASSPLNIGATGELFF.

This clone came up once. DNA of the CDR3: TGTGCCAGCCGTCCCGGGACAGGGGCTGGGGTGGGGGGGAGCACTGAAGCTTTCTTT. It translates to CASRPGTGAGVGGSTEAFF. The gene calls are TRBV27 and TRBJ1-1; TRBD1 matches at 10 bases. CDR3 length equals 19 residues. CDR1 and CDR2 from the germline V gene are MNHEY and SMNVEV (reference sequence). Germline trimming cut 8 bases from V and 4 bases from J; bases unmatched to any gene: 22.

A few counts support this clone. The CDR3 DNA reads as TGCGCCAGCAGCCAAGGTAACGAGCGTGAGCAGTACTTC. Residues: CASSQGNEREQYF. The V gene is TRBV4-3, the J gene TRBJ2-7; D uncertain. Germline loops: CDR1 LGHNA, CDR2 YSLEER. The length of the CDR3 is 13 residues. Trimming took off 1 base at V and 7 bases at J, with 11 bases between the two ends.

The chain uses TRBV10-3 and TRBJ1-1, with TRBD1 matching over 7 bases. This CDR3 comprises 14 residues. The V gene end was trimmed by 7 bases and the J gene end by 3 bases; junction bases not matched to a gene: 8. Per germline, CDR1 ENHRY and CDR2 SYGVKD. CDR3 coding DNA: TGTGCCATCACTCCGACAGGGTTTGACACTGAAGCTTTCTTT. This gives the protein CAITPTGFDTEAFF.

V is TRBV6-6 and J is TRBJ2-2, with 7 bases aligning to TRBD2. The CDR3 totals 16 residues. The germline V gene has CDR1 MNHNY and CDR2 SVGAGI (reference sequence). Germline trimming cut 2 bases from V and 5 bases from J; bases unmatched to any gene: 8. The DNA for the CDR3 is TGTGCCAGCAGTTACGGAGGACTAGTAGGGACCGGGGAGCTGTTTTTT. It is translated as CASSYGGLVGTGELFF.

The chain is built from TRBV6-6 and TRBJ2-7; 7 bases align to TRBD1. This CDR3 is 16 amino acids long. Unmatched junction bases numbered 10, after V lost 2 bases and J lost 3 bases. The V gene's germline CDR1 is MNHNY and CDR2 SVGAGI (reference sequence). The CDR3 loop is CASSYAGTAPGYEQYF. As DNA, the CDR3 is TGTGCCAGCAGTTACGCCGGGACAGCCCCTGGCTACGAGCAGTACTTC.

The V gene is TRBV5-1, the J gene TRBJ1-6; 10 bases match TRBD1. V was clipped by 3 bases and J by 9 bases; unmatched bases: 6. Germline loops: CDR1 SGHRS, CDR2 YFSETQ. The CDR3 runs 15 residues. The DNA for the CDR3 is TGCGCCAGCAGCTCGACAGGGGGCGCTTCTTCACCCCTCCACTTT. Translating it yields CASSSTGGASSPLHF.

V and J are TRBV28 and TRBJ1-4, with 11 bases identical to TRBD1. V gave up 5 bases and J gave up 8 bases; unmatched junction bases: 7. Germline loops: CDR1 MDHEN, CDR2 SYDVKM. This CDR3 has 15 amino acids. This CDR3 is CASSPTGTGGEKLFF. DNA for the CDR3: TGTGCCAGCAGTCCAACCGGGACAGGGGGAGAAAAACTGTTTTTT.

The chain uses TRBV4-1 and TRBJ2-5; TRBD2 agrees at 10 bases. Germline V gene data show CDR1 as MGHRA and CDR2 as YSYEKL. Trimming took 1 base from V and 2 from J; bases not matched to a gene: 7. This CDR3 is 17 amino acids long. CDR3 DNA sequence: TGCGCCAGCAGCCAAGGGGCTATACTAGCGGGACAAGAGACCCAGTACTTC. It yields the protein CASSQGAILAGQETQYF.

The chain links TRBV20-1 to TRBJ1-4; D is uncertain. Looked up from germline, CDR1 is DFQATT and CDR2 is SNEGSKA (reference sequence). The CDR3 is made up of 13 amino acids. The V end was cut by 3 bases, the J end by 4 bases, with 9 bases between. The CDR3 region is CSASWADNEKLFF. Written as DNA, the CDR3 is TGCAGTGCTAGTTGGGCAGATAATGAAAAACTGTTTTTT.